The clone carrying this TCR beta chain has at least ten counts. The data originate from a study of T cells after yellow fever vaccination. Each CDR3 protein is one row after TCRdb ran MiXCR on the 5' RACE reads. This table holds some 120,000 distinct CDR3 sequences, approximately 7% found once. The specimen comprised CD4+ T cells sorted from PBMCs, sampled 10 days after the first yellow fever vaccination. The clonotype comes from a man younger than 30 who received the YFV17D yellow fever vaccine.

CDR3 loop: CASSLASGGAYRETQYF. CDR3 sequence (DNA): TGTGCCAGCAGTTTGGCTAGCGGGGGGGCTTATCGAGAGACCCAGTACTTC. The chain combines TRBV12-3 or TRBV12-4 with TRBJ2-5, with 12 positions matching TRBD2. The J segment lost 4 bases and the V segment lost 3 bases, leaving 9 bases of the junction unmatched. The CDR3 has 17 residues.